This TCR beta chain was identified in a study of prognosis after radiotherapy for stage I lung cancer. With two-round multiplex PCR, TCR beta CDR3 sequences were amplified from genomic DNA. Gene-specific TRBV and TRBJ primers were used in PCR round one. In TCRdb, the multiplex PCR reads were re-called with MiXCR into one record per CDR3 protein. The sample holds under 55,000 distinct CDR3 sequences, less than 35% seen once. The CDR3 is made up of 16 amino acids. This chain joins TRBV3-2 and TRBJ2-4; whether TRBD2, the table's D call, matches the DNA was not checked. TRBV3-2 is noted as a pseudogene. The specimen comprised PBMCs, sampled before or after stereotactic body radiation therapy (not recorded which). The sequence came from a donor older than 45 with non-small cell lung cancer. The CDR3, as DNA: TGTGCCAGCAGCCAAGGCGGGTGTCTAGCCAAAAACATTCAGTACTTC. Its translation is CASSQGGCLAKNIQYF.